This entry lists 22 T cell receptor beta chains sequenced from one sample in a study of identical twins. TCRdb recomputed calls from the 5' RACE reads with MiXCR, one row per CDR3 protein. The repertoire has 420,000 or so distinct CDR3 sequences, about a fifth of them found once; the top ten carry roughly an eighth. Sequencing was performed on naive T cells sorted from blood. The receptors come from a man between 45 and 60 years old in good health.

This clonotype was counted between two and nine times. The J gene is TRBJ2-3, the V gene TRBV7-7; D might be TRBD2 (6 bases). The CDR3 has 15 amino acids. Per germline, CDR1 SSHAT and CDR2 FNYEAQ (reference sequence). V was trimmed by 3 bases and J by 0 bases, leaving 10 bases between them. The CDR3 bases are TGTGCCAGCAGCTTGAGCGGGCTGAGCACAGATACGCAGTATTTT. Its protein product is CASSLSGLSTDTQYF.

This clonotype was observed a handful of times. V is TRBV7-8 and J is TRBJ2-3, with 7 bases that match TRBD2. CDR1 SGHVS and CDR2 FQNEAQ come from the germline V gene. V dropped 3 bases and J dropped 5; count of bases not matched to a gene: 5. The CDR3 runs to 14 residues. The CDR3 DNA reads TGTGCCAGCAGCTTGGGAGGGGCCCGAGATACGCAGTATTTT. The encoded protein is CASSLGGARDTQYF.

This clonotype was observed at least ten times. The CDR3 reads CSPLAGVPYNEQFF. The CDR3, as DNA: TGCAGTCCACTAGCGGGAGTCCCCTACAATGAGCAGTTCTTC. This chain links TRBV20-1 with TRBJ2-1; TRBD2 aligns across 11 bases. Germline CDR1 and CDR2: DFQATT and SNEGSKA (reference sequence). The CDR3 covers 14 residues. J lost 2 bases, V lost 8 bases, and 5 bases had no gene match.

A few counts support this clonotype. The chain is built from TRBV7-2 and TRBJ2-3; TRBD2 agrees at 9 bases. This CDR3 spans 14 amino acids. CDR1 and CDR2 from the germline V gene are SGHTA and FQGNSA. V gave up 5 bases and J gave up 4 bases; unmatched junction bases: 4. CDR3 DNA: TGTGCCAGCAGCACGGGACTAGCCGCAGATACGCAGTATTTT. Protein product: CASSTGLAADTQYF.

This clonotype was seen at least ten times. The CDR3 sequence is CASSQPSDEQYF. CDR3 coding DNA: TGTGCCAGCAGCCAACCTAGTGACGAGCAGTACTTC. This sequence joins TRBV7-2 and TRBJ2-7; the D is unclear. The CDR3 is 12 amino acids. CDR1 and CDR2 from the germline V gene are SGHTA and FQGNSA. Trimming cost V 5 bases and J 5 bases, with 10 bases left between them.

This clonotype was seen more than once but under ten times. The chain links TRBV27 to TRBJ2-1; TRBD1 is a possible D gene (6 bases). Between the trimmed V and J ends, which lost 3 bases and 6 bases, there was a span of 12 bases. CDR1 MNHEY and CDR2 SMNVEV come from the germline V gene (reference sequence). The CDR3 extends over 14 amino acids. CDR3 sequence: CASSLASRGNEQFF. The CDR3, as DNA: TGTGCCAGCAGTTTGGCTAGCAGGGGCAATGAGCAGTTCTTC.

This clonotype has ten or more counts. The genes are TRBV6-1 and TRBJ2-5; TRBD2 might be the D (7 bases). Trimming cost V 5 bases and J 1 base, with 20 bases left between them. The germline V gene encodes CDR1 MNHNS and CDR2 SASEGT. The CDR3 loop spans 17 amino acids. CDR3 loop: CASSRGGGTTVQETQYF. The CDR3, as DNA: TGTGCCAGCAGTCGCGGGGGCGGGACGACGGTCCAAGAGACCCAGTACTTC.

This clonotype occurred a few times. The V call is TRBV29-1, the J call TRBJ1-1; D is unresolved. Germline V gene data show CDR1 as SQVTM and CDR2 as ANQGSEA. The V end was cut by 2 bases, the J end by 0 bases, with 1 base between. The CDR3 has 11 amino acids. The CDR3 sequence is CSVELNTEAFF. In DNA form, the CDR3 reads TGCAGCGTTGAACTGAACACTGAAGCTTTCTTT.

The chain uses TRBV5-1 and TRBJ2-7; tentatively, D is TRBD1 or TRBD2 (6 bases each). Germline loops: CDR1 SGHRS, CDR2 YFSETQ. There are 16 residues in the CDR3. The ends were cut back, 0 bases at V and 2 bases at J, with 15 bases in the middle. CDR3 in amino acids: CASSLAPVEGAYEQYF. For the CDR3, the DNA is TGCGCCAGCAGCTTGGCCCCCGTGGAGGGGGCCTACGAGCAGTACTTC.

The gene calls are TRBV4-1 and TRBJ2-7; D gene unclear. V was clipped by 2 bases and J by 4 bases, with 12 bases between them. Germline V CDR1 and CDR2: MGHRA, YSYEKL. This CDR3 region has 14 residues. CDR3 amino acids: CASSQQRSGYEQYF. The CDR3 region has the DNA TGCGCCAGCAGCCAACAGAGGTCTGGGTACGAGCAGTACTTC.

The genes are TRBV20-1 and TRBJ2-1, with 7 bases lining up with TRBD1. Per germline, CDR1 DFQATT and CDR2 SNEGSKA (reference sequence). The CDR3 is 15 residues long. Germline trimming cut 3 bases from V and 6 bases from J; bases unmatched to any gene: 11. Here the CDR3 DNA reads TGCAGTGCTAGTACCGGGACAGCTTATCGCAATGAGCAGTTCTTC. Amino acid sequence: CSASTGTAYRNEQFF.

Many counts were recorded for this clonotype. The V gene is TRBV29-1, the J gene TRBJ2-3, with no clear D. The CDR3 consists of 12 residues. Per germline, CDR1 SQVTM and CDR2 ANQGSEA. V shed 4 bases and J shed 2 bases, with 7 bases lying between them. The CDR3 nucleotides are TGCAGCGTTGGACACTACACAGATACGCAGTATTTT. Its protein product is CSVGHYTDTQYF.

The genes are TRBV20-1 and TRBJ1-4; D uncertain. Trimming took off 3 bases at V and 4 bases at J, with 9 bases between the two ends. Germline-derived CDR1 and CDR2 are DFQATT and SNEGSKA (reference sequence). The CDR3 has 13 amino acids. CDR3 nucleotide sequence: TGCAGTGCTAGTCGCAGACTTAATGAAAAACTGTTTTTT. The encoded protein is CSASRRLNEKLFF.

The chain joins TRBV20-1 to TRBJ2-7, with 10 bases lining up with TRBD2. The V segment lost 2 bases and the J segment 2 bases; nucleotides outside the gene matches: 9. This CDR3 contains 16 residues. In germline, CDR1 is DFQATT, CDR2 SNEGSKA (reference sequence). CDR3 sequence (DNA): TGCAGTGCTAGACCCCAGGGGACTAGCGACGCCTACGAGCAGTACTTC. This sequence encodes CSARPQGTSDAYEQYF.

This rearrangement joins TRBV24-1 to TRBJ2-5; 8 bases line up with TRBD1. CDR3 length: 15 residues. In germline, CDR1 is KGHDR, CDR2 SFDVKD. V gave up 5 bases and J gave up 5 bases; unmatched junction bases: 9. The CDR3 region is CATSAHAGGGETQYF. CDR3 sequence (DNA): TGTGCCACCAGTGCCCATGCAGGGGGCGGGGAGACCCAGTACTTC.

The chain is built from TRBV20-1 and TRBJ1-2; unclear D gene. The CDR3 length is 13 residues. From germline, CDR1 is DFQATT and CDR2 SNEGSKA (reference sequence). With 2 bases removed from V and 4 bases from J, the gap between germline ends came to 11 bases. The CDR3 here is CSARTGQLYGYTF. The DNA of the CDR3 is TGCAGTGCTAGAACCGGGCAGCTCTATGGCTACACCTTC.

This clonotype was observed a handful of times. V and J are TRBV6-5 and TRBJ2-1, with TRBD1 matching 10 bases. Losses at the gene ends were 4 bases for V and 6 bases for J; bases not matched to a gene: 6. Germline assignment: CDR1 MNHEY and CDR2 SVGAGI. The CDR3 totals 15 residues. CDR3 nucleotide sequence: TGTGCCAGCAGTTCCGGGACAGGGGTATTCAATGAGCAGTTCTTC. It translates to CASSSGTGVFNEQFF.

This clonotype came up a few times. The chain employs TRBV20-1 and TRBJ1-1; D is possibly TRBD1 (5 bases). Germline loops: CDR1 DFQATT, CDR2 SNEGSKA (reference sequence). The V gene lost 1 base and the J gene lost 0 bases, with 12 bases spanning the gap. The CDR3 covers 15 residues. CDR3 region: CSARGGSYMNTEAFF. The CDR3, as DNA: TGCAGTGCTAGAGGGGGCAGCTACATGAACACTGAAGCTTTCTTT.

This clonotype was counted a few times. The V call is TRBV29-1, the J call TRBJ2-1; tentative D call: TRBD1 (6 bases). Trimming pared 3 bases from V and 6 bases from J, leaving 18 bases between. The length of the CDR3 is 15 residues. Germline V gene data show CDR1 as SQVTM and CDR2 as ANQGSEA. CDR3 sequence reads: CSVDPRTASVNEQFF. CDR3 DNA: TGCAGCGTTGATCCCCGGACAGCGAGTGTCAATGAGCAGTTCTTC.

This chain's CDR3 is CASSPTLDRYNEAFF. Written as DNA, the CDR3 is TGTGCCAGCAGTCCTACACTTGACAGGTATAATGAAGCTTTCTTT. This rearrangement joins TRBV7-9 to TRBJ1-1; D might be TRBD1 (6 bases). The germline V gene encodes CDR1 SEHNR and CDR2 FQNEAQ (reference sequence). V was cut by 6 bases and J by 7 bases, with 21 bases left in between. This CDR3 comprises 15 residues.

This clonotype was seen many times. In DNA form, the CDR3 reads TGCAGCGTTGCTGCAGGGTGGGCCACAGATACGCAGTATTTT. This gives the protein CSVAAGWATDTQYF. V usage is TRBV29-1 and J usage is TRBJ2-3, with D maybe TRBD1 (5 bases). With 4 bases removed from V and 2 bases from J, the gap between germline ends came to 13 bases. This CDR3 is built from 14 residues. Germline CDR1 and CDR2: SQVTM and ANQGSEA.

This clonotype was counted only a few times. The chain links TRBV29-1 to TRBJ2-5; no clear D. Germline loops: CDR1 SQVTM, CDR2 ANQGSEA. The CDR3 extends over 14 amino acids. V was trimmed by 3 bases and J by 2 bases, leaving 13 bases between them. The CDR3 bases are TGCAGCGTTGATTTGTCGGCAGATCAAGAGACCCAGTACTTC. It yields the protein CSVDLSADQETQYF.